These T cell receptor beta chains were read from a single sample in a study of blood T cell repertoires in COVID-19. This table comes from immunoSEQ multiplex PCR, and its TCRdb copy is limited to in-frame clones, with some not included. The sample shows roughly 180,000 clones, 86% of them seen only once. Sequencing used peripheral blood. The origin of the receptors is a man aged 65 to 85 with active or convalescent COVID-19. CDR3s include the opening cysteine and the closing phenylalanine or tryptophan. A D gene is named only where the DNA matches it firmly. Some rows have no size entry. The others give once, few or many, or a class for an expanded clone.

CDR3aa: CASSLGLSGGVNEQFF
CDR3nt: TGCGCCAGCAGCTTGGGGTTGAGCGGGGGTGTTAATGAGCAGTTCTTC
v_gene: TRBV5-1
d_gene: TRBD2
j_gene: TRBJ2-1
abundance: once

CDR3aa: CSATGLSGLYGYTF
CDR3nt: TGCAGCGCCACTGGACTCTCCGGATTGTATGGCTACACCTTC
v_gene: TRBV29-1
d_gene: .
j_gene: TRBJ1-2
abundance: .

CDR3aa: CASSYWTSGRVDTGELFF
CDR3nt: TGTGCCAGCAGTTACTGGACTAGCGGGAGGGTAGACACCGGGGAGCTGTTTTTT
v_gene: TRBV28
d_gene: TRBD2
j_gene: TRBJ2-2
abundance: .

CDR3aa: CASSLRRDRTYEQYF
CDR3nt: TGTGCCAGCTCACTCCGGAGGGACAGGACCTACGAGCAGTACTTC
v_gene: TRBV18
d_gene: TRBD1
j_gene: TRBJ2-7
abundance: .

CDR3aa: CASSSASSGNTIYF
CDR3nt: TGTGCCAGCAGTTCTGCGAGCTCTGGAAACACCATATATTTT
v_gene: TRBV6-5
d_gene: .
j_gene: TRBJ1-3
abundance: .

CDR3aa: CASSYERGSTGNTIYF
CDR3nt: TGTGCCAGCAGTTATGAAAGGGGGTCCACCGGAAACACCATATATTTT
v_gene: TRBV6-2/TRBV6-3
d_gene: .
j_gene: TRBJ1-3
abundance: .

CDR3aa: CASSYTPRGPNTEAFF
CDR3nt: TGTGCCAGCAGCTACACCCCCAGGGGCCCGAACACTGAAGCTTTCTTT
v_gene: TRBV5-4
d_gene: .
j_gene: TRBJ1-1
abundance: .

CDR3aa: CASSQDLTGSSYEQYF
CDR3nt: TGCGCCAGCAGCCAAGATTTGACAGGGAGCTCCTACGAGCAGTACTTC
v_gene: TRBV4-3
d_gene: TRBD1
j_gene: TRBJ2-7
abundance: .

CDR3aa: CASSIQNREGETQYF
CDR3nt: TGTGCCAGCAGCATACAAAACAGGGAGGGGGAGACCCAGTACTTC
v_gene: TRBV7-9
d_gene: .
j_gene: TRBJ2-5
abundance: .

CDR3aa: CASSTWTGYGYTF
CDR3nt: TGTGCCAGCAGCACCTGGACAGGCTATGGCTACACCTTC
v_gene: TRBV21-1
d_gene: .
j_gene: TRBJ1-2
abundance: .

CDR3aa: CASSLVVRGSPGTGELFF
CDR3nt: TGCGCCAGCAGCTTGGTGGTGAGGGGGTCCCCGGGCACCGGGGAGCTGTTTTTT
v_gene: TRBV5-1
d_gene: .
j_gene: TRBJ2-2
abundance: .

CDR3aa: CASSQTGTVREKLFF
CDR3nt: TGTGCCAGCTCACAAACCGGGACTGTTCGTGAAAAACTGTTTTTT
v_gene: TRBV18
d_gene: .
j_gene: TRBJ1-4
abundance: .

CDR3aa: CASSKQRGYEQFF
CDR3nt: TGTGCCAGCAGCAAACAACGCGGGTATGAGCAGTTCTTC
v_gene: TRBV7-7
d_gene: .
j_gene: TRBJ2-1
abundance: .

CDR3aa: CASSLVSRVSPEAFF
CDR3nt: TGTGCCAGCAGCTTAGTCTCCAGGGTTAGTCCTGAAGCTTTCTTT
v_gene: TRBV11-2
d_gene: .
j_gene: TRBJ1-1
abundance: once

CDR3aa: CASSQDRNRVTSPLHF
CDR3nt: TGCGCCAGCAGCCAAGATAGGAACAGGGTAACTTCACCCCTCCACTTT
v_gene: TRBV4-1
d_gene: .
j_gene: TRBJ1-6
abundance: .

CDR3aa: CASSLNHGTGPYNEQFF
CDR3nt: TGTGCCAGCAGCTTAAATCACGGGACAGGACCTTACAATGAGCAGTTCTTC
v_gene: TRBV7-3
d_gene: TRBD1
j_gene: TRBJ2-1
abundance: .

CDR3aa: CASSKLGQGAFDEQFF
CDR3nt: TGTGCCAGCAGCAAACTGGGGCAGGGGGCATTCGATGAGCAGTTCTTC
v_gene: TRBV7-2
d_gene: TRBD1
j_gene: TRBJ2-1
abundance: .

CDR3aa: CASSAGLETDTQYF
CDR3nt: TGTGCCAGCAGCGCCGGACTAGAAACAGATACGCAGTATTTT
v_gene: TRBV7-2
d_gene: TRBD2
j_gene: TRBJ2-3
abundance: .

CDR3aa: CASRRTGGTIYF
CDR3nt: TGTGCCAGCAGGAGGACAGGCGGCACCATATATTTT
v_gene: TRBV2
d_gene: TRBD1
j_gene: TRBJ1-3
abundance: .

CDR3aa: CASSQDPRGQGAEKLFF
CDR3nt: TGCGCCAGCAGCCAAGACCCTCGGGGACAGGGGGCCGAAAAACTGTTTTTT
v_gene: TRBV4-3
d_gene: TRBD1
j_gene: TRBJ1-4
abundance: .

CDR3aa: CASSQGSGRVSYEQYF
CDR3nt: TGTGCCAGCAGCCAAGGTAGCGGGAGGGTTTCCTACGAGCAGTACTTC
v_gene: TRBV14
d_gene: TRBD2
j_gene: TRBJ2-7
abundance: .

CDR3aa: CASMRGTETQYF
CDR3nt: TGTGCCAGCATGCGGGGGACGGAGACCCAGTACTTC
v_gene: TRBV6-5
d_gene: TRBD2
j_gene: TRBJ2-5
abundance: .

CDR3aa: CASSLPTSGASYEQYF
CDR3nt: TGTGCCAGCAGCCTCCCGACTAGCGGGGCCTCCTACGAGCAGTACTTC
v_gene: TRBV11-2
d_gene: TRBD2
j_gene: TRBJ2-7
abundance: .

CDR3aa: CASSYRQGIGHNEQFF
CDR3nt: TGTGCCAGCAGCTATCGACAGGGGATAGGTCACAATGAGCAGTTCTTC
v_gene: TRBV5-8
d_gene: TRBD1
j_gene: TRBJ2-1
abundance: .

CDR3aa: CASSSPGDQPQHF
CDR3nt: TGTGCCAGCAGCTCTCCCGGGGATCAGCCCCAGCATTTT
v_gene: TRBV7-9
d_gene: .
j_gene: TRBJ1-5
abundance: .

CDR3aa: CASSSGGNSGNTIYF
CDR3nt: TGTGCCAGCAGTTCAGGGGGAAACTCTGGAAACACCATATATTTT
v_gene: TRBV28
d_gene: TRBD1
j_gene: TRBJ1-3
abundance: .

CDR3aa: CASSQSQGVPGELFF
CDR3nt: TGTGCCAGCAGCCAAAGTCAGGGGGTTCCCGGGGAGCTGTTTTTT
v_gene: TRBV14
d_gene: TRBD1
j_gene: TRBJ2-2
abundance: .

CDR3aa: CASSPLSGHQPQHF
CDR3nt: TGTGCCAGCAGCCCCCTTTCAGGGCATCAGCCCCAGCATTTT
v_gene: TRBV3-1/TRBV3-2
d_gene: .
j_gene: TRBJ1-5
abundance: .

CDR3aa: CASSYTGEGWETQYF
CDR3nt: TGTGCCAGCAGCTATACAGGGGAAGGGTGGGAGACCCAGTACTTC
v_gene: TRBV9
d_gene: TRBD1
j_gene: TRBJ2-5
abundance: .

CDR3aa: CASSPRLAGFGDEQFF
CDR3nt: TGTGCCAGCAGTCCCCGACTAGCGGGATTCGGCGATGAGCAGTTCTTC
v_gene: TRBV27
d_gene: TRBD2
j_gene: TRBJ2-1
abundance: .

CDR3aa: CASSLPGQGRGNTEAFF
CDR3nt: TGTGCCAGCAGCTTGCCGGGACAGGGTCGTGGTAACACTGAAGCTTTCTTT
v_gene: TRBV7-2
d_gene: TRBD1
j_gene: TRBJ1-1
abundance: .

CDR3aa: CASSRGLAGFFEQYF
CDR3nt: TGTGCCAGCAGTCGAGGACTAGCGGGATTCTTCGAGCAGTACTTC
v_gene: TRBV28
d_gene: TRBD2
j_gene: TRBJ2-7
abundance: once

CDR3aa: CSGTGTAYNEQFF
CDR3nt: TGCAGCGGGACCGGGACAGCCTACAATGAGCAGTTCTTC
v_gene: TRBV29-1
d_gene: TRBD1
j_gene: TRBJ2-1
abundance: .

CDR3aa: CASSIRRGNGQPQHF
CDR3nt: TGTGCCAGCAGTATACGACGGGGTAACGGTCAGCCCCAGCATTTT
v_gene: TRBV2
d_gene: .
j_gene: TRBJ1-5
abundance: .

CDR3aa: CASSRHRGQLNEKLFF
CDR3nt: TGTGCCAGCAGCCGTCATCGGGGACAGCTAAATGAAAAACTGTTTTTT
v_gene: TRBV5-8
d_gene: TRBD1
j_gene: TRBJ1-4
abundance: .

CDR3aa: CSVDIYTF
CDR3nt: TGCAGCGTTGACATCTACACCTTC
v_gene: TRBV29-1
d_gene: .
j_gene: TRBJ1-2
abundance: .

CDR3aa: CASMARPHTQYF
CDR3nt: TGTGCCAGCATGGCGAGGCCCCATACGCAGTATTTT
v_gene: TRBV2
d_gene: .
j_gene: TRBJ2-3
abundance: .

CDR3aa: CASAGNTNTEAFF
CDR3nt: TGTGCCTCCGCGGGCAATACGAACACTGAAGCTTTCTTT
v_gene: TRBV10-3
d_gene: .
j_gene: TRBJ1-1
abundance: .

CDR3aa: CASSRYSGVDSDTQYF
CDR3nt: TGCGCCAGCAGCCGCTATAGCGGGGTGGACTCAGATACGCAGTATTTT
v_gene: TRBV4-3
d_gene: TRBD2
j_gene: TRBJ2-3
abundance: .

CDR3aa: CASSPLTAGPEQFF
CDR3nt: TGTGCCAGCTCACCACTCACAGCGGGACCTGAGCAGTTCTTC
v_gene: TRBV18
d_gene: TRBD2
j_gene: TRBJ2-1
abundance: .

CDR3aa: CASSPQGSKTNYGYTF
CDR3nt: TGTGCCAGCAGTCCACAGGGCTCAAAAACCAACTATGGCTACACCTTC
v_gene: TRBV9
d_gene: .
j_gene: TRBJ1-2
abundance: once

CDR3aa: CASSYSTAGKLFF
CDR3nt: TGTGCCAGCAGTTATTCGACAGCCGGAAAACTGTTTTTT
v_gene: TRBV6-5
d_gene: .
j_gene: TRBJ1-4
abundance: .

CDR3aa: CASSLEATAGPNQPQHF
CDR3nt: TGTGCCAGCAGCTTAGAGGCTACGGCGGGGCCAAATCAGCCCCAGCATTTT
v_gene: TRBV7-2
d_gene: .
j_gene: TRBJ1-5
abundance: .

CDR3aa: CASSDRNYGYTF
CDR3nt: TGTGCCAGCAGTGACAGAAACTATGGCTACACCTTC
v_gene: TRBV27
d_gene: .
j_gene: TRBJ1-2
abundance: .

CDR3aa: CATTGFRYSNQPQHF
CDR3nt: TGTGCCACTACAGGGTTTCGGTATAGCAATCAGCCCCAGCATTTT
v_gene: TRBV19
d_gene: .
j_gene: TRBJ1-5
abundance: .

CDR3aa: CASSLLWASGSDNEQFF
CDR3nt: TGTGCCAGCAGCTTGCTTTGGGCTAGCGGGAGTGACAATGAGCAGTTCTTC
v_gene: TRBV5-5
d_gene: TRBD2
j_gene: TRBJ2-1
abundance: once

CDR3aa: CAWSVRGGEGYTF
CDR3nt: TGTGCCTGGAGTGTACGGGGGGGAGAGGGCTACACCTTC
v_gene: TRBV30
d_gene: .
j_gene: TRBJ1-2
abundance: .

CDR3aa: CASSTGTFGANVLTF
CDR3nt: TGTGCCAGTAGTACCGGGACATTTGGGGCCAACGTCCTGACTTTC
v_gene: TRBV19
d_gene: .
j_gene: TRBJ2-6
abundance: few

CDR3aa: CASSPTGTGVYSASPLHF
CDR3nt: TGTGCCAGCTCGCCCACCGGGACAGGGGTTTACTCAGCGTCACCCCTCCACTTT
v_gene: TRBV18
d_gene: TRBD1
j_gene: TRBJ1-6
abundance: once

CDR3aa: CASFRGTGNTEAFF
CDR3nt: TGTGCCAGCTTTAGAGGAACAGGAAACACTGAAGCTTTCTTT
v_gene: TRBV6-5
d_gene: .
j_gene: TRBJ1-1
abundance: .

CDR3aa: CASSTPGTVGGYTF
CDR3nt: TGCGCCAGCAGCACTCCCGGGACAGTCGGTGGCTACACCTTC
v_gene: TRBV5-1
d_gene: TRBD1
j_gene: TRBJ1-2
abundance: .